These T cell receptor beta chains were read from a single sample in a study of blood T cell repertoires in COVID-19. The data were produced by immunoSEQ multiplex PCR, yet TCRdb's version contains in-frame clones alone and is incomplete. The table shows some 310,000 clones, with around 92% occurring only once. The specimen sequenced was PBMCs or T cells enriched from blood (not recorded which). All receptors come from a woman aged 25 to 45 who had recovered from COVID-19. The CDR3 runs from the conserved cysteine through the conserved F or W.

TRBV15,TRBJ2-1,CATSRGLAGAYNEQFF
TRBV13,TRBJ2-2,CASISASGRGDTGELFF
TRBV12-3/TRBV12-4,TRBJ1-1,CASSRVPGTEAFF
TRBV9,TRBJ2-1,CASSGGGFRTSGRNEQFF
TRBV12-5,TRBJ2-5,CASGLTGLAGVQETQYF
TRBV30,TRBJ2-1,CAWSVSREQFF
TRBV5-6,TRBJ1-2,CASSPRGQIYGYTF
TRBV6-5,TRBJ2-6,CASSYTWEGGANVLTF
TRBV5-4,TRBJ2-5,CASSSSRDRGGETQYF
TRBV7-9,TRBJ2-1,CASSLGLAGGPNNEQFF
TRBV29-1,TRBJ1-4,CSVETGPNEKLFF
TRBV28,TRBJ1-3,CASTLTGVGNTIYF
TRBV6-6,TRBJ1-2,CASSYVGPLDTLGYTF
TRBV7-2,TRBJ1-1,CASSVDRATPQGAFF
TRBV27,TRBJ2-3,CASRLGKMVASSTDTQYF
TRBV6-5,TRBJ1-2,CASIGDRGFYGYTF
TRBV18,TRBJ1-5,CASSRDRGGNQPQHF
TRBV6-5,TRBJ2-6,CASSYGGAGANVLTF
TRBV14,TRBJ1-1,CASSPNPGQENTEAFF
TRBV2,TRBJ1-1,CASSQTGTPEAFF
TRBV19,TRBJ2-1,CASSSGLADYNEQFF
TRBV6-4,TRBJ1-6,CASRPRDTHNSPLHF
TRBV7-5,TRBJ1-5,CARSYSSLLIGNQPQHF
TRBV19,TRBJ2-7,CASSIYNINAGEQYF
TRBV4-2,TRBJ2-1,CASSQDADNEQFF
TRBV3-1/TRBV3-2,TRBJ1-1,CASSPGQGSYEAFF
TRBV5-4,TRBJ2-6,CASSLMGQGASGANVLTF
TRBV4-2,TRBJ2-2,CASSPGTTGELFF
TRBV10-3,TRBJ1-1,CAISEKDSYTEAFF
TRBV7-8,TRBJ1-5,CASTLGRAGNQPQHF
TRBV6-2/TRBV6-3,TRBJ2-7,CASSNQGYEQYF
TRBV5-1,TRBJ1-2,CASSLEERSGYTF
TRBV4-3,TRBJ1-2,CASSQNFKGGDGYTF
TRBV6-5,TRBJ2-7,CASTGTSGGYEQYF
TRBV28,TRBJ1-2,CASSVHRELYGYTF
TRBV7-2,TRBJ2-3,CASSLPGHDTQYF
TRBV7-9,TRBJ1-4,CASSLLAGNEKLFF
TRBV3-1/TRBV3-2,TRBJ1-3,CASSQAGRGFGYTIYF
TRBV6-5,TRBJ2-1,CAGRGSDNEQFF
TRBV10-1,TRBJ1-1,CASSANRGAPLHTEAFF
TRBV19,TRBJ2-7,CASSTPGGGRYEQYF
TRBV10-3,TRBJ2-7,CAISDRGTYEQYF